Listed here are 31 T cell receptor beta chains from one sample, sequenced in a study of identical twins. TCRdb itself ran the 5' RACE reads through MiXCR, one entry per CDR3 protein. The data show more than 400,000 distinct CDR3 sequences, nearly 15% seen once. The data also belong to a second study, concerning yellow fever vaccine responses in identical twins.

What was sequenced was CD4+ T cells sorted from blood. The source is a woman younger than 30 in good health.

The DNA of the CDR3 is TGTGCCAGCCGCTCCCGCCCTAGCGGGAGGTTTTACGAGCAGTACTTC. The encoded protein is CASRSRPSGRFYEQYF. V usage is TRBV28 and J usage is TRBJ2-7; 11 bases are a match to TRBD2. The CDR3 has 16 residues. Germline V gene lookup returns CDR1 MDHEN and CDR2 SYDVKM. V lost 8 bases to trimming and J lost 4 bases; unmatched junction nucleotides: 13.

This clonotype has a handful of counts. This chain connects TRBV9 to TRBJ1-1; D possibly corresponds to TRBD1 (5 bases). CDR3 size: 14 residues. The V end lost 2 bases, the J end lost 7 bases, and 15 bases lay between the germline ends. Germline V gene lookup returns CDR1 SGDLS and CDR2 YYNGEE. The CDR3 sequence: CASSVFLGADEAFF. CDR3 sequence (DNA): TGTGCCAGCAGCGTCTTTCTAGGGGCTGATGAAGCTTTCTTT.

The chain carries TRBV12-3 or TRBV12-4 and TRBJ2-2; TRBD2 matches at 8 bases. The CDR3 is 16 residues long. V was clipped by 4 bases and J by 1 base; unmatched bases: 5. The CDR3 DNA reads as TGTGCCAGCAGTTCGAAGCGGGAGAGGAACACCGGGGAGCTGTTTTTT. It specifies CASSSKRERNTGELFF.

The CDR3 reads CATSWTENTGELFF. The CDR3 DNA is TGTGCCACCAGTTGGACAGAAAACACCGGGGAGCTGTTTTTT. The rearrangement links TRBV15 to TRBJ2-2; a weak D match, TRBD1 (6 bases). The CDR3 is 14 amino acids. V lost 6 bases and J lost 2, with 10 bases in between. Germline lookup yields CDR1 LNHNV and CDR2 YYDKDF (reference sequence).

The rearrangement uses TRBV28 and TRBJ2-1; D is possibly TRBD2 (6 bases). Deletions cut 4 bases from V and 6 bases from J, with 19 bases between. In germline, CDR1 is MDHEN, CDR2 SYDVKM. The CDR3 sequence is 16 residues long. The CDR3, as DNA: TGTGCCAGCAGTTCCCCGTGGGGGGAAGGGGTCAATGAGCAGTTCTTC. This encodes CASSSPWGEGVNEQFF.

The chain combines TRBV29-1 with TRBJ1-4; 10 bases line up with TRBD1. CDR1 is SQVTM, CDR2 ANQGSEA, per germline. Unmatched junction bases numbered 5, after V lost 6 bases and J lost 4 bases. CDR3 size: 14 residues. The CDR3 DNA sequence: TGCAGCGTCACTGACAGGGGGCTTAATGAAAAACTGTTTTTT. Its protein is CSVTDRGLNEKLFF.

This clonotype was recorded many times. The chain carries TRBV5-1 and TRBJ2-7; the D is unclear. In germline, CDR1 is SGHRS, CDR2 YFSETQ. The CDR3 spans 13 residues. V was trimmed by 5 bases and J by 1 base, leaving 10 bases between them. CDR3 loop: CASSSRSSYEQYF. The CDR3, as DNA: TGCGCCAGCAGTTCGAGGAGTTCCTACGAGCAGTACTTC. Based on the CDR3 plus reference TRBV5-1 and TRBJ2-7, the full variable domain is KAGVTQTPRYLIKTRGQQVTLSCSPISGHRSVSWYQQTPGQGLQFLFEYFSETQRNKGNFPGRFSGRQFSNSRSEMNVSTLELGDSALYLCASSSRSSYEQYFGPGTRLTVT.

This clonotype was detected only a few times. The chain carries TRBV29-1 and TRBJ1-2; the D gene is possibly TRBD1 (5 bases). V gave up 5 bases and J gave up 4 bases, with 17 bases separating them. Germline values: CDR1 SQVTM, CDR2 ANQGSEA. There are 14 residues in the CDR3. Here the CDR3 reads CSVSGLSGPYGYTF. CDR3 coding DNA: TGCAGCGTTAGTGGACTTTCGGGACCCTATGGCTACACCTTC.

The chain joins TRBV7-9 to TRBJ2-7; D is possibly TRBD1 (5 bases). CDR1 SEHNR and CDR2 FQNEAQ come from the germline V gene (reference sequence). This CDR3 region has 14 residues. Trimming took off 5 bases at V and 3 bases at J, with 14 bases between the two ends. The chain's CDR3 is CASSPQGGNYEQYV. The CDR3 nucleotides are TGTGCCAGCAGCCCCCAGGGCGGCAACTACGAGCAGTACGTC.

V is TRBV20-1 and J is TRBJ2-3, with D uncertain. The CDR3 totals 16 residues. Trimming pared 0 bases from V and 2 bases from J, leaving 15 bases between. Germline CDR1 and CDR2: DFQATT and SNEGSKA (reference sequence). CDR3 nucleotides: TGCAGTGCTAGAGATCTCGACCGCTACCCCACAGATACGCAGTATTTT. Protein sequence: CSARDLDRYPTDTQYF.

This clonotype was found many times. The chain recombines TRBV12-3 or TRBV12-4 with TRBJ2-2, with 12 bases that match TRBD2. Trimming cost V 6 bases and J 1 base; bases outside gene matches: 3. The CDR3 is 16 residues long. CDR3 loop: CASSRLAGENTGELFF. For the CDR3, the DNA is TGTGCCAGCAGCAGACTAGCGGGGGAGAACACCGGGGAGCTGTTTTTT.

This clonotype was seen only a few times. The chain couples TRBV20-1 to TRBJ2-7, with TRBD2 matching over 9 bases. Germline values: CDR1 DFQATT, CDR2 SNEGSKA (reference sequence). V gave up 2 bases and J gave up 5 bases; unmatched junction bases: 7. This CDR3 has 14 amino acids. Here the CDR3 reads CSARPGLARDEQYF. The CDR3 DNA follows: TGCAGTGCTAGACCGGGACTAGCACGAGACGAGCAGTACTTC.

The gene calls are TRBV20-1 and TRBJ2-7; D not resolved. V was cut by 6 bases and J by 2 bases, with 14 bases left in between. The CDR3 spans 13 residues. The germline gives CDR1 DFQATT, CDR2 SNEGSKA (reference sequence). The CDR3 reads CSAQGNSPYEQYV. In DNA, the CDR3 is TGCAGTGCCCAAGGTAACTCGCCCTACGAGCAGTACGTC.

The J gene is TRBJ2-3, the V gene TRBV12-3 or TRBV12-4, with 7 bases aligning to TRBD1. The CDR3 has 14 residues. The V and J ends lost 3 bases and 1 base, in that order; junction bases with no gene match: 1. This CDR3 is CASSFDRGTDTQYF. The CDR3 region has the DNA TGTGCCAGCAGTTTCGACAGGGGCACAGATACGCAGTATTTT.

V gene TRBV29-1 combines with J gene TRBJ1-1; perhaps TRBD1 as D (5 bases). Between the trimmed V and J ends, which lost 2 bases and 5 bases, there was a span of 9 bases. This CDR3 has 12 amino acids. Looked up from germline, CDR1 is SQVTM and CDR2 is ANQGSEA. Here the CDR3 reads CSVEIGVTEAFF. The CDR3 DNA is TGCAGCGTTGAAATAGGGGTGACTGAAGCTTTCTTT.

The chain combines TRBV20-1 with TRBJ2-7; TRBD2 aligns across 13 bases. V lost 4 bases, J lost 2 bases, and 8 bases stayed unmatched. The CDR3 spans 16 residues. Germline lookup yields CDR1 DFQATT and CDR2 SNEGSKA (reference sequence). This chain's CDR3 is CSAKGLAGDLTYEQYF. CDR3 nucleotides: TGCAGTGCTAAAGGACTAGCGGGAGACCTAACCTACGAGCAGTACTTC.

This clonotype was observed a few times. The gene calls are TRBV7-2 and TRBJ2-7; D is unresolved. This CDR3 region has 12 residues. Germline lookup yields CDR1 SGHTA and CDR2 FQGNSA. Trimming removed 5 bases at V and 7 bases at J, with 12 bases between. Here the CDR3 reads CASSPTTAEQYF. CDR3 sequence (DNA): TGTGCCAGCAGCCCAACGACCGCGGAGCAGTACTTC.

This clonotype was seen a few times. This sequence joins TRBV6-5 and TRBJ2-3; D is uncertain. This CDR3 is built from 12 residues. The V gene's germline CDR1 is MNHEY and CDR2 SVGAGI. Trimming removed 7 bases from V and 4 bases from J, with 9 bases in between. Here the CDR3 reads CASKDGPDTQYF. CDR3 DNA sequence: TGTGCCAGCAAGGATGGGCCAGATACGCAGTATTTT.

This clonotype was seen a handful of times. The chain uses TRBV3-1 and TRBJ1-6; TRBD1 aligns across 9 bases. The CDR3 is made up of 17 amino acids. CDR1 and CDR2 from the germline V gene are LGHDT and YNNKEL (reference sequence). With 2 bases clipped from V and 5 bases from J, the junction kept 7 bases outside the gene matches. The CDR3 loop reads CASSQPDRGFNNSPLHF. DNA for the CDR3: TGTGCCAGCAGCCAACCGGACAGGGGCTTCAATAATTCACCCCTCCACTTT.

This clonotype has a count of ten or more. J is TRBJ2-1 and V is TRBV14, with D tentatively TRBD2 (5 bases). V lost 3 bases and J lost 0, with 6 bases in between. The CDR3 has 14 residues. From germline, CDR1 is SGHDN and CDR2 FVKESK. The CDR3 reads CASSQGSSYNEQFF. CDR3 sequence (DNA): TGTGCCAGCAGCCAGGGGAGCTCCTACAATGAGCAGTTCTTC.

V usage is TRBV3-1 and J usage is TRBJ1-1; 8 bases are a match to TRBD1. CDR3 length equals 15 residues. Germline V lookup: CDR1 LGHDT, CDR2 YNNKEL (reference sequence). The V gene end was trimmed by 1 base and the J gene end by 6 bases; junction bases not matched to a gene: 7. The CDR3 loop is CASSQGRQGRSEAFF. The CDR3 DNA is TGTGCCAGCAGCCAAGGCCGACAGGGGAGGTCTGAAGCTTTCTTT.

The chain is built from TRBV5-5 and TRBJ2-7, with TRBD2 matching 7 bases. V gave up 4 bases and J gave up 0 bases; unmatched junction bases: 7. The CDR3 length is 15 residues. Germline V gives CDR1 SGHKS, CDR2 YYEKEE (reference sequence). The CDR3 region is CASSRELASSYEQYF. CDR3 nucleotides: TGTGCCAGCAGCCGCGAACTAGCGAGCTCCTACGAGCAGTACTTC.

The J gene is TRBJ2-7, the V gene TRBV20-1; 7 bases line up with TRBD2. The CDR3 is 15 amino acids. CDR1 and CDR2 (germline): DFQATT, SNEGSKA (reference sequence). V dropped 1 base and J dropped 0; count of bases not matched to a gene: 6. The DNA of the CDR3 is TGCAGTGCTAGAGTTACCGGGGGGAACTCCTACGAGCAGTACTTC. It encodes CSARVTGGNSYEQYF.

This clonotype was seen many times. The DNA of the CDR3 is TGCGCCAGCAGTGATCCGGGACAGAGGGCTGAGCAGTTCTTC. This gives the protein CASSDPGQRAEQFF. The J gene is TRBJ2-1, the V gene TRBV10-2; TRBD1 agrees at 7 bases. The junction had 8 bases not matched to a gene; V was cut back by 3 bases and J by 9 bases. The CDR3 contains 14 residues. Germline-derived CDR1 and CDR2 are WSHSY and SAAADI.

The chain links TRBV20-1 to TRBJ2-6; D is ambiguous. With 0 bases removed from V and 0 bases from J, the gap between germline ends came to 9 bases. This CDR3 contains 16 residues. The germline CDR1 and CDR2 sequences are DFQATT and SNEGSKA (reference sequence). The CDR3 reads CSAREWIISGANVLTF. In nucleotides, the CDR3 is TGCAGTGCTAGAGAGTGGATAATCTCTGGGGCCAACGTCCTGACTTTC.

The sample holds many counts of this clonotype. V and J are TRBV6-5 and TRBJ1-5; D call uncertain. This CDR3 is 13 amino acids long. In germline, CDR1 is MNHEY, CDR2 SVGAGI. V lost 3 bases to trimming and J lost 5 bases, with 8 bases between them. The CDR3 DNA reads TGTGCCAGCAGTTATCGGAGGGATCAGCCCCAGCATTTT. Its protein is CASSYRRDQPQHF.

The chain combines TRBV2 with TRBJ2-4, with D unresolved. V was pared by 5 bases and J by 3 bases, with 14 bases between. This CDR3 contains 15 residues. Germline loops: CDR1 SNHLY, CDR2 FYNNEI. The CDR3 coding sequence is TGTGCCAGCAGTACCCAATTAACCGACAAAAACATTCAGTACTTC. It translates to CASSTQLTDKNIQYF.

The chain carries TRBV18 and TRBJ2-7, with D unclear. Between the trimmed V and J ends, which lost 0 bases and 2 bases, there was a span of 8 bases. The germline gives CDR1 KGHSH, CDR2 LQKENI. This CDR3 has 14 residues. Written as DNA, the CDR3 is TGTGCCAGCTCACCACCGTACAGAACCTACGAGCAGTACTTC. Translating gives CASSPPYRTYEQYF.

This clonotype occurred a few times. CDR3 residues: CASSPRDWGTSGNTQYF. The CDR3 bases are TGTGCCAGCAGCCCGAGAGATTGGGGGACTAGCGGAAATACGCAGTATTTT. V is TRBV7-9 and J is TRBJ2-3; TRBD2 matches 11 bases. The germline V gene has CDR1 SEHNR and CDR2 FQNEAQ (reference sequence). This CDR3 region has 17 residues. V lost 5 bases to trimming and J lost 7 bases; unmatched junction nucleotides: 14.

The chain recombines TRBV9 with TRBJ2-5, with 7 bases matching TRBD1. The CDR3 loop spans 15 amino acids. Losses at the gene ends were 3 bases for V and 5 bases for J; bases not matched to a gene: 10. Germline V gene data show CDR1 as SGDLS and CDR2 as YYNGEE. CDR3 DNA sequence: TGTGCCAGCAGCGCAATTGCAGGGGGAGAGGAGACCCAGTACTTC. Translation: CASSAIAGGEETQYF.

This clonotype was recorded at least ten times. The chain uses TRBV24-1 and TRBJ2-3; 10 positions match TRBD1. The CDR3 runs 16 residues. Germline-derived CDR1 and CDR2 are KGHDR and SFDVKD. The J segment lost 8 bases and the V segment lost 4 bases, leaving 11 bases of the junction unmatched. DNA for the CDR3: TGTGCCACCAGTGACCTGACCGGGACAGGGGTTGGTACGCAGTATTTT. As protein: CATSDLTGTGVGTQYF.